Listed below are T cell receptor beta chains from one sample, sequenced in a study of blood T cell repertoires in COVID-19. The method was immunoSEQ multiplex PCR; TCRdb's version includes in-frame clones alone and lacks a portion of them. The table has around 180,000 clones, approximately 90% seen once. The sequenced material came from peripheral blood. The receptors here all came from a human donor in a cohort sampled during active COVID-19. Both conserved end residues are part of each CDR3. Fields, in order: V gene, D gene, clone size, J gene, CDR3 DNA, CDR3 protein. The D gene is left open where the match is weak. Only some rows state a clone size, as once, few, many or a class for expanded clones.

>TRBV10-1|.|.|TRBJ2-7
TGCGCCAGCGGGACTGGGCCCTACGAGCAGTACTTC
CASGTGPYEQYF
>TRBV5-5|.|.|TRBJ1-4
TGTGCCAGCAGACCGCAACAGGGAGCTAATGAAAAACTGTTTTTT
CASRPQQGANEKLFF
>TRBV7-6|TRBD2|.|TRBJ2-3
TGTGCCAGCAGCTTGAATGTCGCGGGAGTTAGCACAGATACGCAGTATTTT
CASSLNVAGVSTDTQYF
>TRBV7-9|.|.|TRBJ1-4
TGTGCCAGCAGCTTAGTTCAGGGGAATGAAAAACTGTTTTTT
CASSLVQGNEKLFF
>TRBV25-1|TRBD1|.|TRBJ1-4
TGTGCCAGCAGTGAATATATAAGGACAGGGGATGAAAAACTGTTTTTT
CASSEYIRTGDEKLFF
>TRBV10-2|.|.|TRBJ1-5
TGCGCCAGCGCAAAGGCCGGGCTAGGGAGGGCTGATAGCAATCAGCCCCAGCATTTT
CASAKAGLGRADSNQPQHF
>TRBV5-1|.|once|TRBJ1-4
TGCGCCAGCAGCTTTGAGGCAACTAATGAAAAACTGTTTTTT
CASSFEATNEKLFF
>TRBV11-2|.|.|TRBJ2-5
TGTGCCAGCAGCTCAGAATGGGACAACCAAGAGACCCAGTACTTC
CASSSEWDNQETQYF
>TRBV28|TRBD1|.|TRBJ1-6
TGTGCCAGCAGTTTATCCGGGACAGGGTCCTATAATTCACCCCTCCACTTT
CASSLSGTGSYNSPLHF
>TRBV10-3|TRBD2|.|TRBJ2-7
TGTGCCACAGGGACTAGCGGCATCTACGAGCAGTACTTC
CATGTSGIYEQYF
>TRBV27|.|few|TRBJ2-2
TGTGCCAGCAGTTTCCAGGGAATCACCGGGGAGCTGTTTTTT
CASSFQGITGELFF
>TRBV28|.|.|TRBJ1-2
TGTGCCATCATGGGGGGGGAGACTAACTATGGCTACACCTTC
CAIMGGETNYGYTF
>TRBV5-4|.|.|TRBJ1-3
TGTGCCAGCAGCTTGCAGGGATCCGGAAACACCATATATTTT
CASSLQGSGNTIYF
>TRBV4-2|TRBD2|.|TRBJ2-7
TGTGCCAGCAGCCAAGGACTAGCGGGAGGCGAGCAGTACTTC
CASSQGLAGGEQYF
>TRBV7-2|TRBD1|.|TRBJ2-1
TGTGCCAGCAGCTCCCACCGGGACAGGGGTAACAATGAGCAGTTCTTC
CASSSHRDRGNNEQFF
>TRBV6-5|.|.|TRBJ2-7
TGTGCCAGCAGTACACGACAACGACCCTCCTACGAGCAGTACTTC
CASSTRQRPSYEQYF
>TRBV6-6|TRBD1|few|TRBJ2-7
TGTGCCAGCAGTTACCAAGGACAGGGGGCTTACGAGCAGTACTTC
CASSYQGQGAYEQYF
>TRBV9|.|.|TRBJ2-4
TGTGCCAGCAGCGGGGGGCCGCCCCCCAAAAACATTCAGTACTTC
CASSGGPPPKNIQYF
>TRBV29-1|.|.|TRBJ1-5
TGCAGCGTTGTCGCCGCCCACGGGGACTTGGCGCCCGGGAGCAATCAGCCCCAGCATTTT
CSVVAAHGDLAPGSNQPQHF
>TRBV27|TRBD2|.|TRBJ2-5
TGTGCCAGCAGCCGGGGACTAGCGGGAGGAGAGACCCAGTACTTC
CASSRGLAGGETQYF
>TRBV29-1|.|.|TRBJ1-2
TGCAGCGTTGCGCAGGGCGGCTACACCTTC
CSVAQGGYTF
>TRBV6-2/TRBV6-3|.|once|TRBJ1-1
TGTGCCAGCAGTCAAACAGGGTACACTGAAGCTTTCTTT
CASSQTGYTEAFF
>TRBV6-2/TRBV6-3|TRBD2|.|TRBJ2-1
TGTGCCAGCAGTAAGACTAGCGGGGGACACCCAGAGAATGAGCAGTTCTTC
CASSKTSGGHPENEQFF
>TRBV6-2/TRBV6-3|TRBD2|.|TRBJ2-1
TGTGCCAGCAGTTATGGTTGGGGGGGATCGAATGAGCAGTTCTTC
CASSYGWGGSNEQFF
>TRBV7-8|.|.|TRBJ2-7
TGTGCCAGCAGCCTAAGGGGGTCCTACGAGCAGTACTTC
CASSLRGSYEQYF
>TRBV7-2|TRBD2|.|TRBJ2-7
TGTGCCAGCAGCCCCAGCGGGAGCCCCTACGAGCAGTACTTC
CASSPSGSPYEQYF
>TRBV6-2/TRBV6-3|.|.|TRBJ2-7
TGTGCCAGCAGTTACTCGGAGCTAGCCCTGGGCTACGAGCAGTACTTC
CASSYSELALGYEQYF
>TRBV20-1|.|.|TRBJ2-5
TGCAGTGCTAAGAGGGAGACCCAGTACTTC
CSAKRETQYF
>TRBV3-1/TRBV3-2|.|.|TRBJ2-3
TGTGCCAGCCCCGGGCGGACTAGCACAGATACGCAGTATTTT
CASPGRTSTDTQYF
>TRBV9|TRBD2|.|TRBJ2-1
TGTGCCAGCAGCGTAGGCAGGACTAGCGTTTACAATGAGCAGTTCTTC
CASSVGRTSVYNEQFF
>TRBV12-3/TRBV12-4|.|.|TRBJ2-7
TGTGCCAGCAGTTTTGGCCTTCACGAGCAGTACTTC
CASSFGLHEQYF
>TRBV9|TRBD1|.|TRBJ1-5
TGTGCCAGCAGCGTAGGGGACAGAAATCAGCCCCAGCATTTT
CASSVGDRNQPQHF
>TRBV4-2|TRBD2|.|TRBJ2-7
TGTGCCAGCAGCCAATATGGGACTAGCGCTTCCTACGAGCAGTACTTC
CASSQYGTSASYEQYF
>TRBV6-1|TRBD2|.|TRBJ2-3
TGTGCCAGCAGTGCCCGACTAGCTTCAAGCACAGATACGCAGTATTTT
CASSARLASSTDTQYF
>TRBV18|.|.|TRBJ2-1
TGTGCCAGCTCACCACTTCAAGGGGGGGGCTACAATGAGCAGTTCTTC
CASSPLQGGGYNEQFF
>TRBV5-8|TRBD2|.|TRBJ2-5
TGTGCCAGCAGCTTCTGGGCTAGCGGGGGTGGAGAGACCCAGTACTTC
CASSFWASGGGETQYF
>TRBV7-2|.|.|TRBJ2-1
TGTGCCAGCAGCTTCCTCGATGAGCAGTTCTTC
CASSFLDEQFF
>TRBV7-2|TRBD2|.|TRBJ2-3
TGTGCCAGCAGCCTCGGGCTCGGGGGGGACACAGATACGCAGTATTTT
CASSLGLGGDTDTQYF
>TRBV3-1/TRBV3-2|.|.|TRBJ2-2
TGTGCCAGCAGCGCAGAACCCCCCGGGGAGCTGTTTTTT
CASSAEPPGELFF
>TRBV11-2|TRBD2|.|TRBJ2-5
TGTGCCAGCAGCTCGGGACTAGCGTCGCGAGAGACCCAGTACTTC
CASSSGLASRETQYF
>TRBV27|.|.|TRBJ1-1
TGTGCCAGCAGTTTAGGCAGTGGTGACACTGAAGCTTTCTTT
CASSLGSGDTEAFF
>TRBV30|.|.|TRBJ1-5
TGTGCCTGGAGTCGGGGGGCACGGGTGGAGCCCCAGCATTTT
CAWSRGARVEPQHF
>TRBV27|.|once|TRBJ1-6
TGTGCCAGCAGTTTAATTGGGAGCTCCTATAATTCACCCCTCCACTTT
CASSLIGSSYNSPLHF
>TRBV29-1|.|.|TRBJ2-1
TGCAGCGTTGTTGTCTTTAACAATGAGCAGTTCTTC
CSVVVFNNEQFF
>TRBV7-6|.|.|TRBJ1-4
TGTGCCAGCAGCTTATGGGACAATAATGAAAAACTGTTTTTT
CASSLWDNNEKLFF
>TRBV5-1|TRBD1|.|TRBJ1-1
TGCGCCAGCAGCTTGAACAGGGGGGACACTGAAGCTTTCTTT
CASSLNRGDTEAFF
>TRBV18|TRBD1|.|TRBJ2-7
TGTGCCAGCTCACCGATACCACTAACCGGGACAGGGCGCTACGAGCAGTACTTC
CASSPIPLTGTGRYEQYF
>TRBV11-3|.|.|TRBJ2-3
TGTGCCAGCAGCTTTGGCTCTCAAGATACGCAGTATTTT
CASSFGSQDTQYF
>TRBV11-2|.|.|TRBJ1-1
TGTGCCAGCAGCTTAGATCTCGCCAGAGGCACTGAAGCTTTCTTT
CASSLDLARGTEAFF
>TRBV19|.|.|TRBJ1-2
TGTGCCAGTAGTGTGATTTTAATAGGGGACTACACCTTC
CASSVILIGDYTF
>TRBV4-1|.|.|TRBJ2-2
TGCGCCAGCAGCCTTACTCCGAACACCGGGGAGCTGTTTTTT
CASSLTPNTGELFF
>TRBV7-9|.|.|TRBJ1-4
TGTGCCAGCAGCTTTTCGGGTGCTAATGAAAAACTGTTTTTT
CASSFSGANEKLFF
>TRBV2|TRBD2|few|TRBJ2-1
TGTGCCAGCGGACTAGCCATCTCCGGCTCCTACAATGAGCAGTTCTTC
CASGLAISGSYNEQFF